Shown below are 13 T cell receptor beta chains from a single sample sequenced in a study of T-cell reconstitution after alpha-beta-depleted transplantation in children. Preparing the TCRbeta library involved the use of unique molecular identifiers. TCRdb ran MiXCR on the PCR reads and lists one entry per CDR3 protein. The data show hundreds of thousands of distinct CDR3 sequences, with approximately 16% seen just once and about 1.1% held by the top ten. Sequencing used PBMCs from the stem cell graft donor, obtained from the stem cell graft. These receptor sequences come from a human donor who donated a stem cell graft to a child with acute myeloid leukemia.

There are a few counts of this clonotype. The chain couples TRBV9 to TRBJ2-3; no clear D. This CDR3 has 12 amino acids. CDR1 and CDR2 (germline): SGDLS, YYNGEE. Trimming removed 3 bases from V and 5 bases from J, with 7 bases in between. The CDR3 here is CASSAPQDTQYF. CDR3 DNA: TGTGCCAGCAGCGCGCCTCAAGATACGCAGTATTTT.

The sample holds a few counts of this clonotype. The rearrangement joins TRBV10-3 to TRBJ1-2; the match to TRBD1 covers 11 bases. The V segment lost 6 bases and the J segment 5 bases; nucleotides outside the gene matches: 17. CDR3 length: 18 residues. Germline CDR1 ENHRY, CDR2 SYGVKD. CDR3: CAISVVRDRGIPTYGYTF. The DNA of the CDR3 is TGTGCCATCAGCGTGGTCCGGGACAGGGGGATACCCACGTATGGCTACACCTTC.

V is TRBV11-3 and J is TRBJ2-1; TRBD2 matches 8 bases. Looked up from germline, CDR1 is SGHNT and CDR2 is YENEEA. This CDR3 is built from 17 residues. Trimming took 5 bases from V and 4 from J; bases not matched to a gene: 13. CDR3 loop: CASSDMIASGSYNEQFF. DNA of the CDR3: TGTGCCAGCAGCGACATGATAGCTAGCGGGTCATACAATGAGCAGTTCTTC.

This chain connects TRBV6-1 to TRBJ2-5; D possibly uses TRBD1 or TRBD2 (6 bases each). There are 18 residues in the CDR3. Germline V CDR1 and CDR2: MNHNS, SASEGT. The V gene lost 2 bases and the J gene lost 3 bases, with 22 bases spanning the gap. In DNA form, the CDR3 reads TGTGCCAGCAGTGAATGGGCAGGGGAGGTAACGGAGAAAGAGACCCAGTACTTC. It specifies CASSEWAGEVTEKETQYF.

J is TRBJ1-5 and V is TRBV2, with D perhaps matching TRBD1 (6 bases). The CDR3 extends over 14 amino acids. Trimming cost V 7 bases and J 1 base, with 11 bases left between them. Germline CDR1 is SNHLY and CDR2 is FYNNEI. The CDR3 loop reads CASTGEQSNQPQHF. In DNA, the CDR3 is TGTGCCAGCACAGGGGAGCAAAGCAATCAGCCCCAGCATTTT. The full variable domain, completed using reference TRBV2 and TRBJ1-5, is EPEVTQTPSHQVTQMGQEVILRCVPISNHLYFYWYRQILGQKVEFLVSFYNNEISEKSEIFDDQFSVERPDGSNFTLKIRSTKLEDSAMYFCASTGEQSNQPQHFGDGTRLSIL.

Turning to this clonotype: It may be a read error: a sequence one base away is much more abundant. The chain employs TRBV20-1 and TRBJ1-1; no reliable D call. CDR1 is DFQATT, CDR2 SNEGSKA, per germline (reference sequence). The CDR3 loop spans 14 amino acids. Trimming pared 3 bases from V and 3 bases from J, leaving 14 bases between. DNA for the CDR3: TGCAGTGCTAGTAGGGCAGACGGGCACACTGAAGCTTTCTTT. It specifies CSASRADGHTEAFF.

This sequence joins TRBV7-2 and TRBJ2-1; a possible D gene is TRBD2 (6 bases). Germline CDR1 and CDR2: SGHTA and FQGNSA. V gave up 3 bases and J gave up 5 bases, with 11 bases separating them. The length of the CDR3 is 14 residues. The CDR3 DNA reads TGTGCCAGCAGCTTCGCGGGGCCCCACAATGAGCAGTTCTTC. It codes for CASSFAGPHNEQFF.

Ten or more counts support this clonotype. CDR3 loop: CATSGRVSVPEQYF. For the CDR3, the DNA is TGTGCCACCAGCGGCAGGGTTTCAGTACCCGAGCAGTACTTC. The V call is TRBV15, the J call TRBJ2-7; a possible D gene is TRBD1 (5 bases). This CDR3 is 14 amino acids long. Per germline, CDR1 LNHNV and CDR2 YYDKDF (reference sequence). V lost 5 bases and J lost 6, with 17 bases in between. The full variable domain, completed using reference TRBV15 and TRBJ2-7, is DAMVIQNPRYQVTQFGKPVTLSCSQTLNHNVMYWYQQKSSQAPKLLFHYYDKDFNNEADTPDNFQSRRPNTSFCFLDIRSPGLGDTAMYLCATSGRVSVPEQYFGPGTRLTVT.

The genes are TRBV12-3 or TRBV12-4 and TRBJ1-6; TRBD1 aligns across 8 bases. The V gene end was trimmed by 5 bases and the J gene end by 5 bases; junction bases not matched to a gene: 5. This CDR3 has 15 amino acids. The CDR3 sequence is CASSPGDRHNSPLHF. The DNA of the CDR3 is TGTGCCAGCAGTCCTGGGGACAGGCATAATTCACCCCTCCACTTT.

CDR3 DNA sequence: TGTGCCAGCAGCTTAATGCGGGGGACCCAGCGGAATTCACCCCTCCACTTT. This translates into CASSLMRGTQRNSPLHF. V usage is TRBV7-2 and J usage is TRBJ1-6, with a possible D match to TRBD1 (5 bases). The germline V gene encodes CDR1 SGHTA and CDR2 FQGNSA. V lost 2 bases to trimming and J lost 7 bases, with 18 bases between them. This CDR3 is built from 17 residues. The full variable domain, completed using reference TRBV7-2 and TRBJ1-6, is GAGVSQSPSNKVTEKGKDVELRCDPISGHTALYWYRQSLGQGLEFLIYFQGNSAPDKSGLPSDRFSAERTGGSVSTLTIQRTQQEDSAVYLCASSLMRGTQRNSPLHFGNGTRLTVT.

Many counts were recorded for this clonotype. The chain recombines TRBV5-5 with TRBJ2-1; D is perhaps TRBD1 (5 bases). There are 15 residues in the CDR3. Germline V CDR1 and CDR2: SGHKS, YYEKEE (reference sequence). V was cut by 3 bases and J by 2 bases, with 12 bases left in between. Here the CDR3 reads CASSYTGAPYNEQFF. DNA of the CDR3: TGTGCCAGCAGCTACACAGGAGCGCCCTACAATGAGCAGTTCTTC.

At least ten counts were recorded for this clonotype. This chain connects TRBV7-2 to TRBJ2-7, with D hard to call. The germline V gene has CDR1 SGHTA and CDR2 FQGNSA. V dropped 0 bases and J dropped 6 bases, with 12 bases sitting between them. The CDR3 sequence is 14 residues long. CDR3 sequence reads: CASSLAMGKGEQYV. The CDR3 DNA is TGTGCCAGCAGCTTAGCGATGGGGAAAGGCGAGCAGTACGTC.

This clonotype was recorded many times. V is TRBV7-3 and J is TRBJ2-5; no definite D call. This CDR3 spans 13 amino acids. CDR1 and CDR2 (germline): SGHTA, FQGTGA. The V end was cut by 5 bases, the J end by 2 bases, with 9 bases between. The CDR3 nucleotides read TGTGCCAGCAGCGTGAGGCAGCAAGAGACCCAGTACTTC. Amino acids: CASSVRQQETQYF.